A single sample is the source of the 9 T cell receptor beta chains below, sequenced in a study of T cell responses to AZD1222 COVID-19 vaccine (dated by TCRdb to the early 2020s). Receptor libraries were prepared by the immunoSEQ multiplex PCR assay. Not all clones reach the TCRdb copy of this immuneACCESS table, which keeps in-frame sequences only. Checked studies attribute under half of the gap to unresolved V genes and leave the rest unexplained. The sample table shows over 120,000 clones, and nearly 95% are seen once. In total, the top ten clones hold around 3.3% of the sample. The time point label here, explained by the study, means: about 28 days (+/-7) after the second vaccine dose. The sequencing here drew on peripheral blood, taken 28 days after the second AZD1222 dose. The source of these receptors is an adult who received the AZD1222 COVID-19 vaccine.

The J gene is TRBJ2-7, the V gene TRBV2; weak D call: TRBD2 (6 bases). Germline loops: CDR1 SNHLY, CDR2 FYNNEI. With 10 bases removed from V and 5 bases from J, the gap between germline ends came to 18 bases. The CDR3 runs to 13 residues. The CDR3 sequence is CATAPGRINEQYF. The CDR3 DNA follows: TGTGCCACGGCCCCAGGGAGGATCAACGAGCAGTACTTC.

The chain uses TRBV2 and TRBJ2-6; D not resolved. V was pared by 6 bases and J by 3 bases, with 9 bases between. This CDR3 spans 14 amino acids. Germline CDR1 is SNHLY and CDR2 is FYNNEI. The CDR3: CASRQTNGANVLTF. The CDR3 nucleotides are TGTGCCAGCAGACAGACAAATGGGGCCAACGTCCTGACTTTC. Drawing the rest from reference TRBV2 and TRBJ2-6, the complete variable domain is EPEVTQTPSHQVTQMGQEVILRCVPISNHLYFYWYRQILGQKVEFLVSFYNNEISEKSEIFDDQFSVERPDGSNFTLKIRSTKLEDSAMYFCASRQTNGANVLTFGAGSRLTVL.

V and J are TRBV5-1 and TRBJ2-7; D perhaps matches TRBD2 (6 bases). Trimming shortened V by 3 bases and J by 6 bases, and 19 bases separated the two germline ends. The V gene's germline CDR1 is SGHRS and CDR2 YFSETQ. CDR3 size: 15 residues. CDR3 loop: CASSWGDGSPVEQYF. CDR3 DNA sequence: TGCGCCAGCAGCTGGGGGGACGGGAGTCCGGTCGAGCAGTACTTC.

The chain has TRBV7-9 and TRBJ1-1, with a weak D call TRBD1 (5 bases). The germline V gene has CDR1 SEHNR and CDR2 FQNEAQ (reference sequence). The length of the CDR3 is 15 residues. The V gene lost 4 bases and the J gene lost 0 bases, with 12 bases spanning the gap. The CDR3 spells CASSSRTRMNTEAFF. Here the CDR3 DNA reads TGTGCCAGCAGCTCAAGGACACGGATGAACACTGAAGCTTTCTTT.

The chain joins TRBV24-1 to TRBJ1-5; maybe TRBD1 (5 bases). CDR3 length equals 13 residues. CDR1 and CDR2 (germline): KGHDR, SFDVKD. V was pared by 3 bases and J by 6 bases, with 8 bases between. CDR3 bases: TGTGCCACCAGTGATCGCAGGGCTCAGCCCCAGCATTTT. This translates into CATSDRRAQPQHF.

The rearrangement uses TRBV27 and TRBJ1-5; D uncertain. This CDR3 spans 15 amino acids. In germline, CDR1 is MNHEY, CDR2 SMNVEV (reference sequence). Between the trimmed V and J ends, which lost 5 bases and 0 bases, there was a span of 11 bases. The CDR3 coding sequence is TGTGCCAGCAGTACGACCCTATATAGCAATCAGCCCCAGCATTTT. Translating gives CASSTTLYSNQPQHF.

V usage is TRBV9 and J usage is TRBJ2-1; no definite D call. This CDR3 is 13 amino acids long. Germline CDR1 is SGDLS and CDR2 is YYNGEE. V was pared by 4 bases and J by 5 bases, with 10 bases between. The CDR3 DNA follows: TGTGCCAGCAGCCGAAATCAGGACAATGAGCAGTTCTTC. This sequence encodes CASSRNQDNEQFF.

The CDR3 loop is CASSPVDTQYF. CDR3 nucleotides: TGTGCCAGCAGCCCTGTGGATACGCAGTATTTT. This sequence joins TRBV3-1 (or the pseudogene TRBV3-2) and TRBJ2-3; D gene uncertain. This CDR3 region has 11 residues. The germline gives CDR1 LGHDT, CDR2 YNNKEL (reference sequence). V gave up 4 bases and J gave up 6 bases, with 5 bases separating them.

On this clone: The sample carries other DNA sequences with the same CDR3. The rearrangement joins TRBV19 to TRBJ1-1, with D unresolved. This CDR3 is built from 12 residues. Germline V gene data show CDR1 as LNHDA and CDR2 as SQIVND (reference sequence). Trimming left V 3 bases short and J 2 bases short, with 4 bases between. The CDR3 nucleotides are TGTGCCAGTAGTATCGGAAACACTGAAGCTTTCTTT. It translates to CASSIGNTEAFF.